This T cell receptor (beta chain) was sequenced during a study of cytomegalovirus exposure and HLA in healthy donors. The wider study: Within an early data release were roughly 83 million unique TCRs drawn from HLA-typed donors.

Study-wide findings and caveats: The study found most TCR sequences rare, yet found some public TCRs in many donors. Later on, analysis showed that most CMV-associated TCR beta chains appeared to be HLA-restricted.

Both 60 Vbeta primers and 13 Jbeta primers went into the PCR. Data came from immunoSEQ multiplex PCR; TCRdb stores just in-frame clones and leaves some out. The table has some 90,000 clones, around 71% seen once. As concerns this clone: Its antigen is currently unknown.

The CDR3 runs 14 residues. J was trimmed by 9 bases and V by 7 bases; bases with no gene match: 17. CDR1 and CDR2 from the germline V gene are SQVTM and ANQGSEA. This receptor was identified in a man in his fifties or sixties in good health and CMV-seronegative. The sequenced material came from PBMCs. The chain links TRBV29-1 to TRBJ1-1; TRBD1 matches at 7 bases. The CDR3 region has the DNA TGCAGCGGCCGTCGCGGTGCAGGGGGGATGAAAGCTTTCTTT. Translation: CSGRRGAGGMKAFF.